These 9 T cell receptor beta chains were all obtained from the same sample, sequenced in a study of blood T cell repertoires in COVID-19. Method: immunoSEQ multiplex PCR; TCRdb's copy keeps in-frame clones and lacks some. The repertoire consists of 86,000 or so clones, with around 92% occurring once and the leading ten covering 1.5% to 2%. Material for sequencing was peripheral blood. These receptors were collected from a woman aged 45-59 years in a cohort sampled during active COVID-19.

This clone was recorded only once. The rearrangement uses TRBV27 and TRBJ2-7; 9 bases match TRBD2. The V gene's germline CDR1 is MNHEY and CDR2 SMNVEV (reference sequence). After removal of 5 bases from V and 3 bases from J, the junction contained 5 bases not matched to a gene. The CDR3 contains 14 residues. The CDR3: CASSSGRLHYEQYF. CDR3 coding DNA: TGTGCCAGCAGTAGCGGGAGGCTCCACTACGAGCAGTACTTC.

V and J are TRBV18 and TRBJ2-6; D is undetermined. The CDR3 loop spans 17 amino acids. The ends were cut back, 2 bases at V and 0 bases at J, with 11 bases in the middle. CDR1 and CDR2 (germline): KGHSH, LQKENI. In DNA, the CDR3 is TGTGCCAGCTCACCAAGGCAGGCCAGCTCTGGGGCCAACGTCCTGACTTTC. The encoded protein is CASSPRQASSGANVLTF.

This clone showed up just a few times. This chain uses TRBV7-9 with TRBJ1-6; D unclear. Germline lookup yields CDR1 SEHNR and CDR2 FQNEAQ (reference sequence). V was pared by 4 bases and J by 4 bases, with 17 bases between. This CDR3 contains 17 residues. CDR3 sequence reads: CASSSRPSGLYNSPLHF. The DNA for the CDR3 is TGTGCCAGCAGCTCGCGCCCGTCGGGATTGTATAATTCACCCCTCCACTTT.

The chain links TRBV28 to TRBJ2-4, with D maybe TRBD2 (5 bases). CDR1 MDHEN and CDR2 SYDVKM come from the germline V gene. V shed 3 bases and J shed 0 bases, with 9 bases lying between them. The CDR3 sequence is 15 residues long. The DNA of the CDR3 is TGTGCCAGCAGTTTGTGGGCGGGAGCCAAAAACATTCAGTACTTC. The encoded protein is CASSLWAGAKNIQYF.

The CDR3 nucleotides read TGTGCCAGTAGTCCCCACAGGGGTAGTAGTGGCTACACCTTC. It yields the protein CASSPHRGSSGYTF. The rearrangement uses TRBV19 and TRBJ1-2, with TRBD1 matching over 7 bases. Germline trimming cut 5 bases from V and 7 bases from J; bases unmatched to any gene: 10. This CDR3 is built from 14 residues. Germline V gives CDR1 LNHDA, CDR2 SQIVND (reference sequence). Full variable domain (outside the CDR3, taken from reference TRBV19 and TRBJ1-2): DGGITQSPKYLFRKEGQNVTLSCEQNLNHDAMYWYRQDPGQGLRLIYYSQIVNDFQKGDIAEGYSVSREKKESFPLTVTSAQKNPTAFYLCASSPHRGSSGYTFGSGTRLTVV.

The rearrangement links TRBV3-1 (or the pseudogene TRBV3-2) to TRBJ1-5; D perhaps matches TRBD1 (6 bases). The length of the CDR3 is 16 residues. Between the trimmed V and J ends, which lost 0 bases and 4 bases, there was a span of 13 bases. Germline CDR1 reads LGHDT; CDR2 reads YNNKEL (reference sequence). The CDR3 DNA reads TGTGCCAGCAGCCAAGATCTTAACAGGGCAAATCAGCCCCAGCATTTT. Amino acids: CASSQDLNRANQPQHF.

This chain joins TRBV7-9 and TRBJ2-7; D perhaps matches TRBD1 (5 bases). Trimming left V 7 bases short and J 3 bases short, with 10 bases between. Germline V gene lookup returns CDR1 SEHNR and CDR2 FQNEAQ (reference sequence). The CDR3 sequence is 12 residues long. CDR3 DNA sequence: TGTGCCAGCATAGGGGCTTACTACGAGCAGTACTTC. Amino acids: CASIGAYYEQYF.

Comments on this clone: The identical CDR3 is also encoded by other nucleotide sequences in the sample. The rearrangement joins TRBV2 to TRBJ2-5, with TRBD1 as a possible D gene (5 bases). Germline CDR1 is SNHLY and CDR2 is FYNNEI. The ends were cut back, 4 bases at V and 2 bases at J, with 8 bases in the middle. The CDR3 length is 13 residues. The CDR3 region has the DNA TGTGCCAGCAGTGGGGGCTTACAAGAGACCCAGTACTTC. Protein product: CASSGGLQETQYF.

The rearrangement joins TRBV6-4 to TRBJ1-6; D is unresolved. The V gene's germline CDR1 is MRHNA and CDR2 SNTAGT. This CDR3 has 15 residues. V was clipped by 0 bases and J by 5 bases, with 8 bases between them. The CDR3 loop reads CASSDSGGNNSPLHF. The DNA of the CDR3 is TGTGCCAGCAGTGACTCAGGAGGGAATAATTCACCCCTCCACTTT.